The rows below give T cell receptor beta chains drawn from one sample of a study of CD8+ T cells in alopecia areata. TCRdb's table, derived via immunoSEQ multiplex PCR, lists solely in-frame clones and lacks some. This sample has 140,000 to 150,000 clones, with 51% found just once. The source material was CD4+ T cells sorted from blood, sampled at week 0. The source is a human donor with alopecia areata. The CDR3 runs from the conserved cysteine through the conserved F or W. Each record gives: J gene, clone size, D gene, V gene, CDR3 protein, CDR3 DNA. The D gene is left open where the match is weak. Where a row states a size, it is once, few, many or the class of an expanded clone; other rows omit it.

TRBJ2-1,-,-,TRBV13,CASSPGGPAEQFF,TGTGCCAGCAGCCCCGGGGGTCCCGCTGAGCAGTTCTTC
TRBJ2-5,-,TRBD2,TRBV29-1,CSVDRVAGVGETQYF,TGCAGCGTTGATAGGGTAGCGGGAGTGGGCGAGACCCAGTACTTC
TRBJ2-5,-,-,TRBV5-4,CASSLEYQETQYF,TGTGCCAGCAGCTTGGAGTACCAAGAGACCCAGTACTTC
TRBJ2-1,-,-,TRBV9,CASSTRLNNNEQFF,TGTGCCAGCAGCACCCGACTGAATAACAATGAGCAGTTCTTC
TRBJ1-2,-,-,TRBV2,CASRTSTNYGYTF,TGTGCCAGCCGTACCTCGACTAACTATGGCTACACCTTC
TRBJ2-4,-,-,TRBV27,CASSSGPIQNIQYF,TGTGCCAGCAGTAGCGGGCCGATACAGAACATTCAGTACTTC
TRBJ1-2,-,TRBD1,TRBV6-1,CASSELQGDGYTF,TGTGCCAGCAGTGAACTACAGGGGGACGGCTACACCTTC
TRBJ2-1,-,TRBD1,TRBV30,CAWRVQGNSYNEQFF,TGTGCCTGGAGAGTACAGGGGAACTCCTACAATGAGCAGTTCTTC
TRBJ2-2,-,-,TRBV2,CASSLDLLDTGELFF,TGTGCCAGCAGCCTAGACCTACTGGACACCGGGGAGCTGTTTTTT
TRBJ2-5,-,-,TRBV29-1,CSVARFQETQYF,TGCAGCGTTGCCAGATTCCAAGAGACCCAGTACTTC
TRBJ2-5,-,TRBD2,TRBV7-9,CASSPKGRREGETQYF,TGTGCCAGCAGCCCGAAGGGACGGCGGGAGGGAGAGACCCAGTACTTC
TRBJ2-3,-,TRBD1,TRBV29-1,CSAKQGALTDTQYF,TGCAGCGCGAAACAGGGGGCGCTCACAGATACGCAGTATTTT
TRBJ1-1,-,-,TRBV6-5,CASSLLRFGLVTEAFF,TGTGCCAGCAGTTTGCTCCGGTTCGGACTGGTGACTGAAGCTTTCTTT
TRBJ2-1,few,TRBD2,TRBV29-1,CSVQGLAYNEQFF,TGCAGCGTTCAGGGACTAGCCTACAATGAGCAGTTCTTC
TRBJ2-1,-,TRBD2,TRBV30,CAWSVTSGKYNEQFF,TGTGCCTGGAGTGTGACTAGCGGGAAGTACAATGAGCAGTTCTTC
TRBJ2-7,-,-,TRBV29-1,CSVTAPYEQYF,TGCAGCGTTACAGCCCCCTACGAGCAGTACTTC
TRBJ2-3,-,-,TRBV4-3,CASSQDLVTDTQYF,TGCGCCAGCAGCCAAGACTTGGTCACAGATACGCAGTATTTT
TRBJ1-1,-,-,TRBV30,CAWSGYEAFF,TGTGCCTGGAGTGGTTATGAAGCTTTCTTT
TRBJ1-2,-,TRBD1,TRBV29-1,CSVVGQGADGYTF,TGCAGCGTTGTGGGCCAGGGGGCTGATGGCTACACCTTC
TRBJ2-1,-,-,TRBV2,CASSVASEYNEQFF,TGTGCCAGCAGTGTAGCTAGCGAATACAATGAGCAGTTCTTC
TRBJ2-3,few,-,TRBV6-1,CATTGSTDTQYF,TGTGCCACCACGGGCTCCACAGATACGCAGTATTTT
TRBJ2-7,few,-,TRBV29-1,CSAGGRETYEQYF,TGCAGCGCCGGGGGCAGGGAGACCTACGAGCAGTACTTC
TRBJ2-5,few,TRBD1,TRBV5-1,CASSFRTGRETQYF,TGCGCCAGCAGCTTTAGGACAGGGAGAGAGACCCAGTACTTC
TRBJ2-4,-,-,TRBV30,CATSQLDRNIQYF,TGTGCAACTAGCCAACTAGACAGGAACATTCAGTACTTC
TRBJ1-1,-,-,TRBV14,CASSQGVNTEAFF,TGTGCCAGCAGCCAAGGCGTGAACACTGAAGCTTTCTTT
TRBJ1-2,-,-,TRBV30,CAWSGGANYGYTF,TGTGCCTGGAGTGGGGGAGCTAACTATGGCTACACCTTC
TRBJ1-1,-,-,TRBV5-1,CASSTRPANTEAFF,TGCGCCAGCAGCACGCGACCAGCGAACACTGAAGCTTTCTTT
TRBJ1-5,-,-,TRBV18,CVNSPTGPNQPQRF,TGTGTCAACTCACCTACAGGGCCCAATCAGCCCCAGCGTTTT
TRBJ2-3,-,-,TRBV2,CASGHGYTQYF,TGTGCCAGCGGTCATGGATATACGCAGTATTTT
TRBJ2-3,few,-,TRBV7-8,CASSSSLVTDTQYF,TGTGCCAGCAGCTCCTCACTAGTAACAGATACGCAGTATTTT
TRBJ2-2,-,TRBD1,TRBV15,CATRSGGGELFF,TGTGCCACCAGGTCAGGGGGCGGGGAGCTGTTTTTT
TRBJ1-5,-,-,TRBV30,CAWSQRTDQPQHF,TGTGCCTGGAGCCAAAGGACTGATCAGCCCCAGCATTTT
TRBJ2-7,-,-,TRBV9,CASSPQLGGSSYEQYF,TGTGCCAGCAGCCCCCAACTAGGTGGGAGCTCCTACGAGCAGTACTTC
TRBJ2-2,few,-,TRBV29-1,CSAERTGELFF,TGCAGCGCGGAGCGCACCGGGGAGCTGTTTTTT
TRBJ1-5,few,-,TRBV25-1,CASSRAPESQPQHF,TGTGCCAGCTCCCGGGCCCCCGAGAGTCAGCCCCAGCATTTT
TRBJ2-5,-,TRBD2,TRBV7-7,CASSPSGQETQYF,TGTGCCAGCAGTCCTAGCGGGCAAGAGACCCAGTACTTC
TRBJ1-4,once,-,TRBV30,CAWSSVNEKLFF,TGTGCCTGGAGTTCCGTCAATGAAAAACTGTTTTTT